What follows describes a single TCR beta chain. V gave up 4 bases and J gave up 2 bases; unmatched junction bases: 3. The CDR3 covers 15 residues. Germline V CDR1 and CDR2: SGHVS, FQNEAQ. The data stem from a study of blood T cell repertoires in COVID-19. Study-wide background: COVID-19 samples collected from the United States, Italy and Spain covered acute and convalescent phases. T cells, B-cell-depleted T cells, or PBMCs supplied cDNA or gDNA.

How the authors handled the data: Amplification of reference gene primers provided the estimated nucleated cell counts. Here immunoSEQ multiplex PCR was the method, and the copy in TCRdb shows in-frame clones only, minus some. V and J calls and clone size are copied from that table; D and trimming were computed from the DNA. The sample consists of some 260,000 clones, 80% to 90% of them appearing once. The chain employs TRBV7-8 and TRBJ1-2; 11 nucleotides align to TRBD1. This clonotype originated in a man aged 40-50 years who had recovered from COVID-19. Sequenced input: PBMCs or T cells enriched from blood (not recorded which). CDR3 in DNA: TGTGCCAGCAGCTGGGACAGGGGGTCCAACTATGGCTACACCTTC. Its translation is CASSWDRGSNYGYTF.